The 11 T cell receptor beta chains given below trace back to one sample, sequenced in a study of CD4 T cells in relation to SARS-CoV-2 and coronaviruses. Profiled with immunoSEQ multiplex PCR; TCRdb holds only in-frame clones, not every one. The data contain about 56,000 clones, 90% to 95% of them singletons. Sequencing input: naive CD4+ T cells from PBMCs. The subset is: naive CD4+ T cells isolated by negative enrichment. The source of these receptors is an adult with COVID-19.

This rearrangement joins TRBV18 to TRBJ2-1; 7 bases agree with TRBD2. The trim removed 8 bases at V and 8 bases at J, leaving 9 bases unmatched. Germline V gene sequence: CDR1 KGHSH, CDR2 LQKENI. This CDR3 is built from 13 residues. In DNA, the CDR3 is TGTGCCAGCGAGAGACTAGGGAGGGATGAGCAGTTCTTC. Translation: CASERLGRDEQFF.

This chain joins TRBV30 and TRBJ1-2; D gene ambiguous. The CDR3 totals 13 residues. V was clipped by 2 bases and J by 7 bases, with 14 bases between them. Germline-derived CDR1 and CDR2 are GTSNPN and SVGIG (reference sequence). DNA for the CDR3: TGTGCCTGGAGTTCCAACGGGGATCTTGGCTACACCTTC. It codes for CAWSSNGDLGYTF.

The J gene is TRBJ1-5, the V gene TRBV7-2, with D possibly being TRBD1 (6 bases). The CDR3 contains 14 residues. CDR1 SGHTA and CDR2 FQGNSA come from the germline V gene. V lost 5 bases, J lost 5 bases, and 13 bases lay in between. The CDR3 reads CASSAPGGYQPQHF. Written as DNA, the CDR3 is TGTGCCAGCAGCGCCCCGGGGGGCTATCAGCCCCAGCATTTT.

The chain uses TRBV3-1 (or the pseudogene TRBV3-2) and TRBJ1-1, with a tentative D call TRBD1 (5 bases). From germline, CDR1 is LGHDT and CDR2 YNNKEL (reference sequence). This CDR3 has 12 residues. V dropped 11 bases and J dropped 0 bases, with 10 bases sitting between them. DNA for the CDR3: TGTGCCGCGAGGGGTATGAACACTGAAGCTTTCTTT. It yields the protein CAARGMNTEAFF.

The V and J genes are TRBV30 and TRBJ1-5; 7 bases match TRBD1. Germline CDR1 and CDR2: GTSNPN and SVGIG (reference sequence). V lost 3 bases and J lost 6; bases outside the gene matches: 11. The CDR3 has 15 amino acids. Written as DNA, the CDR3 is TGTGCCTGGAGCCCCGGGACAGAAGGGATTCAGCCCCAGCATTTT. It encodes CAWSPGTEGIQPQHF.

V gene TRBV28 combines with J gene TRBJ2-4; either TRBD1 or TRBD2 may supply D (5 bases each). The V gene lost 3 bases and the J gene lost 1 base, with 19 bases spanning the gap. This CDR3 has 18 residues. Germline CDR1 reads MDHEN; CDR2 reads SYDVKM. CDR3 amino acids: CASSFRGEGPRAKNIQYF. In nucleotides, the CDR3 is TGTGCCAGCAGTTTTAGGGGAGAGGGTCCCCGCGCCAAAAACATTCAGTACTTC.

This clone was seen just once. The rearrangement uses TRBV5-1 and TRBJ2-1; 11 positions match TRBD2. There are 18 residues in the CDR3. Per germline, CDR1 SGHRS and CDR2 YFSETQ. V gave up 4 bases and J gave up 2 bases; unmatched junction bases: 11. The CDR3 DNA sequence: TGCGCCAGCAGCCAAGGGACTAGCGGAGCCACCGCCTACAATGAGCAGTTCTTC. It encodes CASSQGTSGATAYNEQFF. Full variable domain (missing parts from reference TRBV5-1 and TRBJ2-1): KAGVTQTPRYLIKTRGQQVTLSCSPISGHRSVSWYQQTPGQGLQFLFEYFSETQRNKGNFPGRFSGRQFSNSRSEMNVSTLELGDSALYLCASSQGTSGATAYNEQFFGPGTRLTVL.

This clone was detected only once. This chain joins TRBV30 and TRBJ2-3, with D unclear. Per germline, CDR1 GTSNPN and CDR2 SVGIG (reference sequence). Trimming removed 3 bases at V and 8 bases at J, with 9 bases between. The CDR3 consists of 11 residues. CDR3 bases: TGTGCCTGGAGACCGGGCAGTACGCAGTATTTT. It yields the protein CAWRPGSTQYF.

The chain links TRBV2 to TRBJ2-3; 10 nucleotides match TRBD1. Looked up from germline, CDR1 is SNHLY and CDR2 is FYNNEI. This CDR3 has 14 amino acids. After removal of 6 bases from V and 1 base from J, the junction contained 1 base not matched to a gene. The CDR3 sequence: CASRGTGGTDTQYF. The CDR3 nucleotides are TGTGCCAGCAGGGGGACAGGGGGCACAGATACGCAGTATTTT.

J is TRBJ2-3 and V is TRBV27, with D unresolved. V lost 6 bases and J lost 6, with 7 bases in between. CDR3 length: 11 residues. CDR1 is MNHEY and CDR2 is SMNVEV in the germline V gene (reference sequence). The CDR3 spells CASSLGDTQYF. CDR3 nucleotides: TGTGCCAGCAGCCTAGGGGATACGCAGTATTTT.

The chain employs TRBV24-1 and TRBJ2-3; 7 bases match TRBD2. The CDR3 extends over 15 amino acids. J gave up 5 bases and V 4 bases, and 8 bases lay outside the gene matches. From germline, CDR1 is KGHDR and CDR2 SFDVKD. The CDR3 DNA is TGTGCCACCAGTGACCGGCGGGAGTATGTAGATACGCAGTATTTT. Translating gives CATSDRREYVDTQYF.